One sample yielded the 30 T cell receptor beta chains listed below, sequenced in a study of blood T cells in healthy people across ages. Sample-barcoded 5' priming and a J-beta primer mix drove a second PCR of 7 to 11 cycles. TCRdb re-called the 5' RACE reads through MiXCR, storing one row per CDR3 protein. Found here are under 1,000,000 distinct CDR3 sequences, 35% to 50% of them singletons; the top ten hold over 15%. Sequencing was performed on blood. These TCRs come from a man of 80 years or more in good health.

The sample holds a few counts of this clonotype. The rearrangement uses TRBV7-2 and TRBJ2-3; TRBD1 is a possible D gene (5 bases). The ends were cut back, 4 bases at V and 2 bases at J, with 13 bases in the middle. CDR3 size: 15 residues. The V gene's germline CDR1 is SGHTA and CDR2 FQGNSA. The CDR3 protein is CASSSRPGSTDTQYF. CDR3 nucleotides: TGTGCCAGCAGCTCAAGGCCAGGGTCCACAGATACGCAGTATTTT.

This clonotype was detected a few times. The CDR3 spells CASMTGGYGYTF. The CDR3 coding sequence is TGTGCCAGTATGACGGGAGGCTATGGCTACACCTTC. The chain couples TRBV19 to TRBJ1-2; D remains ambiguous. Trimming cost V 7 bases and J 4 bases, with 10 bases left between them. This CDR3 is built from 12 residues. Germline V gene sequence: CDR1 LNHDA, CDR2 SQIVND (reference sequence).

This clonotype has just a few counts. V gene TRBV6-6 combines with J gene TRBJ2-1, with 7 bases matching TRBD2. Per germline, CDR1 MNHNY and CDR2 SVGAGI (reference sequence). With V trimmed by 5 bases and J by 6 bases, 10 bases remained unmatched. This CDR3 is built from 15 residues. The CDR3 sequence is CASSPAGINGNEQFF. DNA for the CDR3: TGTGCCAGCAGTCCAGCGGGAATTAATGGCAATGAGCAGTTCTTC.

This clonotype was seen more than once but under ten times. This chain uses TRBV6-6 with TRBJ1-5; tentatively, D is TRBD1 (6 bases). The CDR3 is 13 residues long. Germline CDR1 is MNHNY and CDR2 is SVGAGI (reference sequence). With 8 bases removed from V and 5 bases from J, the gap between germline ends came to 13 bases. The CDR3 DNA reads TGTGCCAGCCGGGGGCGGGGGGATCAGCCCCAGCATTTT. It is translated as CASRGRGDQPQHF.

The chain links TRBV18 to TRBJ1-2, with D maybe TRBD1 (5 bases). Trimming cost V 5 bases and J 8 bases, with 12 bases left between them. Per germline, CDR1 KGHSH and CDR2 LQKENI. This CDR3 contains 12 residues. The CDR3 sequence is CASSAGTSGYTF. For the CDR3, the DNA is TGTGCCAGCTCAGCAGGGACTTCCGGCTACACCTTC. Full variable domain (missing parts from reference TRBV18 and TRBJ1-2): NAGVMQNPRHLVRRRGQEARLRCSPMKGHSHVYWYRQLPEEGLKFMVYLQKENIIDESGMPKERFSAEFPKEGPSILRIQQVVRGDSAAYFCASSAGTSGYTFGSGTRLTVV.

This clonotype showed up just a few times. Just one base apart from a much larger clone, this may be a read error. The genes are TRBV7-2 and TRBJ2-5, with D tentatively TRBD1 (5 bases). The germline gives CDR1 SGHTA, CDR2 FQGNSA. The CDR3 contains 14 residues. With 5 bases removed from V and 1 base from J, the gap between germline ends came to 11 bases. This CDR3 reads CASSVFQGQETQYF. The CDR3, as DNA: TGTGCCAGCAGCGTGTTTCAGGGCCAAGAGACCCAGTACTTC.

As DNA, the CDR3 is TGTGCCAGCACGGGGGGACTAGCGGGAGGGAACACAGATACGCAGTATTTT. It yields the protein CASTGGLAGGNTDTQYF. The genes are TRBV28 and TRBJ2-3; 16 nucleotides match TRBD2. The germline gives CDR1 MDHEN, CDR2 SYDVKM. The CDR3 loop spans 17 amino acids. The J segment lost 2 bases and the V segment lost 7 bases, leaving 6 bases of the junction unmatched.

The gene calls are TRBV30 and TRBJ2-3; TRBD2 matches at 10 bases. The ends lost 0 bases at V and 4 bases at J; junction bases unmatched: 7. Germline V gene data show CDR1 as GTSNPN and CDR2 as SVGIG (reference sequence). The CDR3 totals 16 residues. CDR3 residues: CAWSVTASGSPDTQYF. The CDR3 DNA is TGTGCCTGGAGTGTAACGGCTAGCGGGAGCCCAGATACGCAGTATTTT.

The rearrangement joins TRBV30 to TRBJ1-4, with a tentative D call TRBD1 (6 bases). The CDR3 contains 12 residues. V was clipped by 4 bases and J by 7 bases, with 10 bases between them. The germline gives CDR1 GTSNPN, CDR2 SVGIG (reference sequence). The CDR3 loop is CAWKGEFEKLFF. DNA for the CDR3: TGTGCCTGGAAGGGGGAATTTGAAAAACTGTTTTTT.

The chain is built from TRBV28 and TRBJ2-5, with TRBD1 matching over 12 bases. The J call could be wrong; TRBJ2-7 is a better fit for the DNA end. Germline V gene data show CDR1 as MDHEN and CDR2 as SYDVKM. This CDR3 is built from 16 residues. CDR3 DNA: TGTGCCAGCAGTTTATATTCGGGACAGGGGGCTGGCGAGCAGTACTTC. Residues: CASSLYSGQGAGEQYF.

This chain uses TRBV20-1 with TRBJ2-1; D gene ambiguous. The DNA end is more similar to TRBJ2-7, so the J call may be wrong. The CDR3 is 18 amino acids. From germline, CDR1 is DFQATT and CDR2 SNEGSKA (reference sequence). Here the CDR3 DNA reads TGCAGTGCTAGAGATAGTGGGATCAGTACGGGCTCCTACAATGAGCAGTACTTC. It codes for CSARDSGISTGSYNEQYF.

The V call is TRBV10-3, the J call TRBJ2-7, with 10 bases identical to TRBD1. The CDR3 covers 14 residues. The germline V gene has CDR1 ENHRY and CDR2 SYGVKD. V dropped 6 bases and J dropped 7; count of bases not matched to a gene: 9. DNA of the CDR3: TGTGCCATCAGGCCGGGACAGGGGAAAGATGAGCAGTACTTC. Translated, it gives CAIRPGQGKDEQYF.

This clonotype was counted a few times. The chain employs TRBV28 and TRBJ2-5; 10 nucleotides align to TRBD2. Looked up from germline, CDR1 is MDHEN and CDR2 is SYDVKM. This CDR3 region has 15 residues. Trimming removed 3 bases from V and 5 bases from J; junction bases left unmatched: 6. The CDR3 loop is CASSFPRLAGETQYF. DNA for the CDR3: TGTGCCAGCAGTTTCCCAAGACTAGCGGGCGAGACCCAGTACTTC.

This clonotype was detected a few times. In DNA, the CDR3 is TGTGCCAGCAGCTTAGGGGACCGAACCGGGGAGCTGTTTTTT. Its translation: CASSLGDRTGELFF. V gene TRBV7-2 combines with J gene TRBJ2-2; either TRBD1 or TRBD2 may fit D (5 bases each). The CDR3 is 14 amino acids. V was shortened by 1 base and J by 5 bases, with 8 bases between the two germline ends. Germline assignment: CDR1 SGHTA and CDR2 FQGNSA.

About this clonotype: A read error may explain this, as a much larger clone is one base away. The chain carries TRBV5-1 and TRBJ2-4; tentatively, D is TRBD1 or TRBD2 (5 bases each). V was trimmed by 4 bases and J by 13 bases, leaving 21 bases between them. The CDR3 is made up of 14 amino acids. CDR1 is SGHRS and CDR2 is YFSETQ in the germline V gene. The CDR3 DNA sequence: TGCGCCAGCAGCGTGGGGGTGAGTGATTTGGAGCAGTACTTC. Translating it yields CASSVGVSDLEQYF.

The V call is TRBV6-2 or TRBV6-3, the J call TRBJ1-2; TRBD1 aligns across 9 bases. J was trimmed by 8 bases and V by 6 bases; bases with no gene match: 7. The CDR3 is 13 amino acids. The germline CDR1 and CDR2 sequences are MNHEY and SVGEGT. CDR3 coding DNA: TGTGCCAGCAGCCAAACAGGGGGCGACGGCTACACCTTC. Encoded protein: CASSQTGGDGYTF.

CDR3 DNA: TGTGCCAGCAGTGGGACGGGAGTTAGGGTAGAGACCCAGTACTTC. It yields the protein CASSGTGVRVETQYF. The V gene is TRBV2, the J gene TRBJ2-5, with a weak D call TRBD2 (6 bases). The CDR3 loop spans 15 amino acids. V lost 4 bases to trimming and J lost 4 bases, with 16 bases between them. CDR1 SNHLY and CDR2 FYNNEI come from the germline V gene.

This rearrangement joins TRBV29-1 to TRBJ1-6; D remains unclear. Deletions cut 8 bases from V and 4 bases from J, with 15 bases between. Germline assignment: CDR1 SQVTM and CDR2 ANQGSEA. The CDR3 sequence is 14 residues long. The chain's CDR3 is CSYAGGNYNSPLHF. CDR3 nucleotides: TGCAGCTACGCGGGAGGAAATTATAATTCACCCCTCCACTTT. The variable domain in full, completed from reference TRBV29-1 and TRBJ1-6, reads SAVISQKPSRDICQRGTSLTIQCQVDSQVTMMFWYRQQPGQSLTLIATANQGSEATYESGFVIDKFPISRPNLTFSTLTVSNMSPEDSSIYLCSYAGGNYNSPLHFGNGTRLTVT.

This clonotype was recorded many times. CDR3 sequence (DNA): TGTGCCAGCAAAGCGGGAGGGGACAATGAGCAGTTCTTC. Its translation is CASKAGGDNEQFF. This chain connects TRBV6-2 or TRBV6-3 to TRBJ2-1, with TRBD2 identical over 10 bases. This CDR3 is 13 amino acids long. V dropped 7 bases and J dropped 5; count of bases not matched to a gene: 2. Germline lookup yields CDR1 MNHEY and CDR2 SVGEGT.

The chain employs TRBV24-1 and TRBJ1-1; no definite D call. Germline lookup yields CDR1 KGHDR and CDR2 SFDVKD. V dropped 4 bases and J dropped 11 bases, with 13 bases sitting between them. This CDR3 comprises 12 residues. The CDR3 region is CATSDPGERAFF. CDR3 in DNA: TGTGCCACCAGTGACCCCGGGGAACGGGCTTTCTTT.

This clonotype appeared many times. J is TRBJ2-1 and V is TRBV27; D is tentatively TRBD1 or TRBD2 (6 bases each). The V and J ends lost 5 bases and 10 bases respectively, with 12 bases between them. This CDR3 is 12 amino acids long. Germline V gene lookup returns CDR1 MNHEY and CDR2 SMNVEV (reference sequence). The CDR3 DNA sequence: TGTGCCAGCAGTGAAGGGGGAGGCGAGCAGTTCTTC. Its protein product is CASSEGGGEQFF.

CDR3 bases: TGCGCCAGCTACTCAGGGCAATCCACAGATACGCAGTATTTT. Protein sequence: CASYSGQSTDTQYF. The J gene is TRBJ2-3, the V gene TRBV5-1, with D tentatively TRBD1 (5 bases). CDR3 length: 14 residues. Germline CDR1 is SGHRS and CDR2 is YFSETQ. V dropped 7 bases and J dropped 2 bases, with 14 bases sitting between them.

This clonotype appeared a few times. J is TRBJ2-6 and V is TRBV6-1, with 10 bases lining up with TRBD2. The J segment lost 0 bases and the V segment lost 3 bases, leaving 5 bases of the junction unmatched. This CDR3 has 18 amino acids. The germline gives CDR1 MNHNS, CDR2 SASEGT. DNA of the CDR3: TGTGCCAGCAGTGACCCTAGCGGGAGCGCCTCTGGGGCCAACGTCCTGACTTTC. Protein sequence: CASSDPSGSASGANVLTF.

This chain uses TRBV9 with TRBJ2-1; TRBD2 matches at 10 bases. V was clipped by 3 bases and J by 4 bases; unmatched bases: 13. The CDR3 is 18 residues long. CDR1 SGDLS and CDR2 YYNGEE come from the germline V gene. The CDR3 region is CASSAVLGGLATYNEQFF. The CDR3 region has the DNA TGTGCCAGCAGCGCCGTTTTGGGGGGACTAGCGACTTACAATGAGCAGTTCTTC.

This rearrangement joins TRBV7-2 to TRBJ1-5, with a tentative D call TRBD1 (6 bases). CDR1 is SGHTA and CDR2 is FQGNSA in the germline V gene. V dropped 4 bases and J dropped 5 bases, with 15 bases sitting between them. CDR3 size: 15 residues. The CDR3 DNA follows: TGTGCCAGCAGCTCCGCCCCAGGGGCATATCAGCCCCAGCATTTT. Encoded protein: CASSSAPGAYQPQHF.

The chain joins TRBV27 to TRBJ1-6; D uncertain. The CDR3 has 16 residues. V shed 4 bases and J shed 0 bases, with 10 bases lying between them. Looked up from germline, CDR1 is MNHEY and CDR2 is SMNVEV (reference sequence). CDR3 sequence (DNA): TGTGCCAGCAGTTACTACATGGGCTCCTATAATTCACCCCTCCACTTT. It yields the protein CASSYYMGSYNSPLHF.

This chain links TRBV13 with TRBJ2-5; 8 bases align to TRBD1. The closer fit of TRBJ2-7 to the DNA end suggests the J call may be wrong. Per the germline V gene, CDR1 is PRHDT and CDR2 is FYEKMQ (reference sequence). The CDR3 totals 13 residues. CDR3 residues: CASSVQGADEQYF. The CDR3 region has the DNA TGTGCCAGCAGCGTTCAGGGGGCAGACGAGCAGTACTTC.

The chain combines TRBV5-1 with TRBJ1-1; no clear D. Germline-derived CDR1 and CDR2 are SGHRS and YFSETQ. V was pared by 0 bases and J by 3 bases, with 15 bases between. The CDR3 totals 16 residues. This CDR3 is CASSLGSSGRYTEAFF. The CDR3 DNA is TGCGCCAGCAGCTTGGGTTCGTCGGGTCGGTACACTGAAGCTTTCTTT.

This clonotype was seen only a few times. J is TRBJ1-6 and V is TRBV2; 8 positions match TRBD1. Germline CDR1 SNHLY, CDR2 FYNNEI. The CDR3 extends over 14 amino acids. Losses at the gene ends were 8 bases for V and 7 bases for J; bases not matched to a gene: 7. The CDR3 protein is CASGRDRSNSPLHF. The CDR3 DNA sequence: TGTGCCAGCGGACGGGACAGGTCGAATTCACCCCTCCACTTT.

CDR3 coding DNA: TGCAGTGCTCCAGGAGGCAATGAGCAGTTCTTC. Protein sequence: CSAPGGNEQFF. V is TRBV20-1 and J is TRBJ2-1; D might be TRBD2 (5 bases). Between the trimmed V and J ends, which lost 5 bases and 6 bases, there was a span of 8 bases. Germline V gene data show CDR1 as DFQATT and CDR2 as SNEGSKA (reference sequence). The CDR3 spans 11 residues.